The clone carrying this T cell receptor (beta chain) showed up many times. Its antigen remains unknown. iRepertoire HTBI primers and Arm-PCR of CDR3 regions built TCR beta libraries. Original data processing: The samples yielded some 62 TRBV and roughly 13 TRBJ segments. MiXCR was run by TCRdb on the multiplex PCR reads, yielding one entry per CDR3 protein. TCRdb's processing, not the authors' own work, is the source of the V and J calls. This table has around 450,000 distinct CDR3 sequences, 15% appearing once. Germline V gene lookup returns CDR1 DFQATT and CDR2 SNEGSKA (reference sequence). V was trimmed by 0 bases and J by 2 bases, leaving 13 bases between them. The CDR3 consists of 15 residues. The entry originates in a study of regulatory T cells in long-lasting Graves disease. About the research overall: The study enrolled newly diagnosed Graves' patients on antithyroid drugs under 3 months. General study results and limits: Under persistent disease, TRBV28, TRBJ1-2 and TRBJ2-5 were used preferentially.

Time point of the sample: newly diagnosed GD, antithyroid drugs for less than 3 months. PBMC-derived RNA was used for the TCR library. The data also belong to a second study, concerning T cells in Graves' hyperthyroidism and ophthalmopathy. From that second work: Ophthalmopathy was distinguished from stable hyperthyroidism by 13 V-J signatures.

The clonotype was recovered from a woman aged 30 to 39 with Graves disease. Sequencing was performed on peripheral blood mononuclear cells (PBMCs), taken at new diagnosis, from a patient treated with antithyroid drugs. The V and J genes are TRBV20-1 and TRBJ2-5; D uncertain. The CDR3 loop reads CSARDVQTHQETQYF. DNA for the CDR3: TGCAGTGCTAGAGATGTACAGACCCATCAAGAGACCCAGTACTTC.